This T cell receptor beta chain was identified during a study of cytomegalovirus exposure and HLA in healthy donors. For the study at large: Prior work identified around 120 million unique TCR beta sequences in roughly 180 million T cells.

Overall study findings and caveats: The CMV antigen specificity of three CMV-associated chains was confirmed through in vitro analysis. The study carried out a later analysis of TCR beta sequences. It associated approximately 17,000 of them with specific HLA alleles at a false discovery rate of 0.05. It was in a later analysis that TCR association rates were seen to vary by HLA locus, highest for DRB1 and lowest for HLA-C.

This clone occurred once. What it binds is unknown. The CDR3 sequence is 14 residues long. The V gene's germline CDR1 is SGHAT and CDR2 FQNNGV. The V end lost 1 base, the J end lost 4 bases, and 8 bases lay between the germline ends. PCR employed 60 Vbeta and 13 Jbeta primers. Measured with immunoSEQ multiplex PCR; TCRdb has only the in-frame clones, and not every one. The repertoire consists of about 120,000 clones, with 79% occurring once and the leading ten covering roughly 6.2%. The receptor's source is a man under 40 in good health and CMV-seropositive. The chain is built from TRBV11-2 and TRBJ1-5, with D perhaps matching TRBD1 (6 bases). The sequenced sample consisted of PBMCs. CDR3 coding DNA: TGTGCCAGCAGCTTAGCCCAGGGGAATCAGCCCCAGCATTTT. Encoded protein: CASSLAQGNQPQHF. The variable domain in full, with the rest retrieved from reference TRBV11-2 and TRBJ1-5, is EAGVAQSPRYKIIEKRQSVAFWCNPISGHATLYWYQQILGQGPKLLIQFQNNGVVDDSQLPKDRFSAERLKGVDSTLKIQPAKLEDSAVYLCASSLAQGNQPQHFGDGTRLSIL.